These T cell receptor beta chains were read from a single sample in a study of cytomegalovirus exposure and HLA in healthy donors. TCRdb's copy holds only in-frame clones and misses some; the assay was immunoSEQ multiplex PCR. Found here are about 200,000 clones, 87% of them singletons; the top ten hold around 1%. The sequencing sample was made of PBMCs. The source of these receptors is a boy aged 2 to 10 in good health and CMV-seronegative. CDR3s include the opening cysteine and the closing phenylalanine or tryptophan. D genes are given only for firm matches. A clone size is listed for some rows: how often the clone was seen (once, few, many), or a class if it is expanded.

J,size,D,V,DNA,CDR3
TRBJ2-1,.,TRBD2,TRBV5-1,TGCGCCAGCAGCTTGGGACTAGCGGTCTACAATGAGCAGTTCTTC,CASSLGLAVYNEQFF
TRBJ2-7,.,TRBD1,TRBV28,TGTGCCAGCAGTCCCACAGGGGGACAGGGGGCGGTCTGCGAGCAGTACTTC,CASSPTGGQGAVCEQYF
TRBJ1-3,.,.,TRBV18,TGTGCCAGCTCACCAGGGCAGGGGCCTGGAAACACCATATATTTT,CASSPGQGPGNTIYF
TRBJ2-3,.,TRBD2,TRBV28,TGTGCCAGCAGTTTACGGGGGGGCGCATATACGCAGTATTTT,CASSLRGGAYTQYF
TRBJ2-7,.,.,TRBV5-1,TGCGCCAGCAGCTTGGGAGAGCCCTACGAGCAGTACTTC,CASSLGEPYEQYF
TRBJ1-5,.,TRBD1,TRBV5-1,TGCGCCAGCAGACAGGGGCCCTATAGCAATCAGCCCCAGCATTTT,CASRQGPYSNQPQHF
TRBJ2-3,.,TRBD2,TRBV28,TGTGCCAGCAGTTCCGTAACTCTAGCGGGAGGGCCAGGTGGAGATACGCAGTATTTT,CASSSVTLAGGPGGDTQYF
TRBJ2-4,.,.,TRBV29-1,TGCAGCGTTGAGGGCTTAGCCAAAAACATTCAGTACTTC,CSVEGLAKNIQYF
TRBJ2-1,.,TRBD2,TRBV12-5,TGTGCTAGTGGTCCGGGACTAGCGGGTAATGAGCAGTTCTTC,CASGPGLAGNEQFF
TRBJ1-4,.,.,TRBV6-5,TGTGCCAGCAGTTACTACGGCGGGGCGCAGGAAAAACTGTTTTTT,CASSYYGGAQEKLFF
TRBJ2-7,.,.,TRBV7-3,TGTGCCAGCAGCCTAGCACCGGGGGAGGCGTACGAGCAGTACTTC,CASSLAPGEAYEQYF
TRBJ2-1,.,.,TRBV29-1,TGCAGCGCCGGTGTTTTGCGCAATGAGCAGTTCTTC,CSAGVLRNEQFF
TRBJ2-5,once,TRBD2,TRBV7-2,TGTGCCAGCAGCTTAGGTGGTGGGGCGGGGGGAGAGACCCAGTACTTC,CASSLGGGAGGETQYF
TRBJ2-5,.,.,TRBV5-4,TGTGCCAGCAGCTTGGTCGGTAGTGAGCAGTACTTC,CASSLVGSEQYF
TRBJ2-2,once,TRBD2,TRBV6-1,TGTGCCAGCAGTGAACTAGCGGGGGCCGGGGAGCTGTTTTTT,CASSELAGAGELFF
TRBJ1-2,.,TRBD1,TRBV19,TGTGCCAGTAGTGGGGGACAGTACTATGGCTACACCTTC,CASSGGQYYGYTF
TRBJ1-1,few,.,TRBV7-9,TGTGCCAGCAGCTTAAGAGGCCGCGGGGGGAACACTGAAGCTTTCTTT,CASSLRGRGGNTEAFF
TRBJ2-1,.,.,TRBV29-1,TGCAGCGTTGATCGGGGGACGGGCAACAATGAGCAGTTCTTC,CSVDRGTGNNEQFF
TRBJ2-4,.,.,TRBV18,TGTGCCAGCTCACCACCTGCGGGTTTAAACATTCAGTACTTC,CASSPPAGLNIQYF
TRBJ2-3,.,TRBD2,TRBV5-4,TGTGCCAGCAGCCCGACTAGCGGGGGGGAAACAGATACGCAGTATTTT,CASSPTSGGETDTQYF
TRBJ2-7,.,TRBD2,TRBV5-5,TGTGCCAGCAGCTTCGCGGGCGGGAGAAACTACGAGCAGTACTTC,CASSFAGGRNYEQYF
TRBJ1-2,.,TRBD1,TRBV11-1,TGTGCCAGCAGCCCACGCCAGGGGGCATATGGCTACACCTTC,CASSPRQGAYGYTF
TRBJ1-6,.,.,TRBV5-4,TGTGCCAGCAGCACCCGAAGGGGCAATAATTCACCCCTCCACTTT,CASSTRRGNNSPLHF
TRBJ2-2,once,.,TRBV18,TGTGCCAGCTCACCACCGGGGGGTACATACACCGGGGAGCTGTTTTTT,CASSPPGGTYTGELFF
TRBJ2-5,.,.,TRBV28,TGTGCCAGCAGTTTGTACAGGATTCAAGAGACCCAGTACTTC,CASSLYRIQETQYF
TRBJ1-2,.,.,TRBV19,TGTGCCAGTAACTCGGGTGGGGCAGCTAACTATGGCTACACCTTC,CASNSGGAANYGYTF
TRBJ2-5,.,TRBD1,TRBV28,TGTGCCAGCAGGCTTGGACAGGGATCGGTTCAGTACTTC,CASRLGQGSVQYF
TRBJ2-7,.,.,TRBV7-9,TGTGCCAGCAGCCCAGTCCTCCACGAGCAGTACTTC,CASSPVLHEQYF